The entry below gives a single TCR beta chain sequence along with its context. Repertoires were generated with immunoSEQ multiplex PCR, while TCRdb's copy carries only in-frame clones and drops some. The profile shows about 33,000 clones, roughly 88% of them singletons. In germline, CDR1 is SGHTA, CDR2 FQGNSA. The CDR3 covers 15 residues. Deletions cut 1 base from V and 3 bases from J, with 10 bases between. This record comes from a study of lymphopenia after photon versus proton radiotherapy. The sequence was obtained from a woman in her forties or fifties with pancreatic cancer. The input for sequencing was peripheral blood, taken from a patient treated with photon-based radiotherapy. The chain recombines TRBV7-2 with TRBJ1-3, with a possible D match to TRBD1 (6 bases). The CDR3 sequence is CASSLGGGYGNTIYF. CDR3 bases: TGTGCCAGCAGCTTAGGAGGGGGTTATGGAAACACCATATATTTT.